The rows below give T cell receptor beta chains drawn from one sample of a study of shared clonotypes between healthy human individuals. The table came from immunoSEQ multiplex PCR; TCRdb's copy has only in-frame clones and leaves some out. The repertoire includes hundreds of thousands of clones, approximately 95% of them detected once, and over 0.095% sits in the top ten. Sequencing was performed on naive CD8+ T cells sorted from blood. All receptors come from a woman younger than 45 in good health. Each CDR3 is given with its conserved first and last residue. Each record gives: D gene, clone size, J gene, V gene, CDR3 DNA, CDR3 protein. A D gene is named only where the DNA matches it firmly. For some rows the clone size is stated as once, few or many, or as a class when expanded; others skip it.

d_call: TRBD2; clone_size: NA; j_call: TRBJ2-7; v_call: TRBV7-6; cdr3_nt: TGTGCCAGCAGCCTAGGTACCGGGACTAGCTACGAGCAGTACTTC; cdr3_aa: CASSLGTGTSYEQYF
d_call: NA; clone_size: NA; j_call: TRBJ1-5; v_call: TRBV6-4; cdr3_nt: TGTGCCAGCAGTGACTCCCATGCAGGGGATCAGCCCCAGCATTTT; cdr3_aa: CASSDSHAGDQPQHF
d_call: NA; clone_size: once; j_call: TRBJ2-1; v_call: TRBV4-1; cdr3_nt: TGCGCCAGCAGCCAAGGCAAGGCATTTGAGCAGTTCTTC; cdr3_aa: CASSQGKAFEQFF
d_call: TRBD1; clone_size: once; j_call: TRBJ1-1; v_call: TRBV19; cdr3_nt: TGTGCCAGTAGTCTTGGACAGGACTGGGGCACTGAAGCTTTCTTT; cdr3_aa: CASSLGQDWGTEAFF
d_call: NA; clone_size: NA; j_call: TRBJ2-5; v_call: TRBV23-1; cdr3_nt: TGCGCCAGCAGTCAATGCCCAAACCGACAAGAGACCCAGTACTTC; cdr3_aa: CASSQCPNRQETQYF
d_call: TRBD1; clone_size: NA; j_call: TRBJ2-6; v_call: TRBV28; cdr3_nt: TGTGCCAGCAGTCCATGGGACAGGGGGCGGGCTGGGGCCAACGTCCTGACTTTC; cdr3_aa: CASSPWDRGRAGANVLTF
d_call: NA; clone_size: NA; j_call: TRBJ1-1; v_call: TRBV4-1; cdr3_nt: TGCGCCAGCAGCCAAACACAGGGTCTAGGCACTGAAGCTTTCTTT; cdr3_aa: CASSQTQGLGTEAFF
d_call: NA; clone_size: NA; j_call: TRBJ2-1; v_call: TRBV5-1; cdr3_nt: TGCGCCAGCAGCTTTGGCGGGGACCCCAGCTCCTACAATGAGCAGTTCTTC; cdr3_aa: CASSFGGDPSSYNEQFF
d_call: NA; clone_size: NA; j_call: TRBJ2-7; v_call: TRBV18; cdr3_nt: TGTGCCAGCTCACCTCAGACGGACTCGGGACTCCCCTCCTACGAGCAGTACTTC; cdr3_aa: CASSPQTDSGLPSYEQYF
d_call: NA; clone_size: NA; j_call: TRBJ1-4; v_call: TRBV4-2; cdr3_nt: TGTGCCAGCAGCCAAGAAACAGGCCTGAATGAAAAACTGTTTTTT; cdr3_aa: CASSQETGLNEKLFF
d_call: NA; clone_size: NA; j_call: TRBJ2-2; v_call: TRBV6-1; cdr3_nt: TGTGCCAGCAGTGAACGGCAGACGAACACCGGGGAGCTGTTTTTT; cdr3_aa: CASSERQTNTGELFF
d_call: TRBD2; clone_size: NA; j_call: TRBJ2-3; v_call: TRBV4-1; cdr3_nt: TGCGCCAGCAGCCAAGGGAGACTAGCGGGATCGACAGATACGCAGTATTTT; cdr3_aa: CASSQGRLAGSTDTQYF
d_call: NA; clone_size: NA; j_call: TRBJ2-1; v_call: TRBV13; cdr3_nt: TGTGCCAGCAGCCCCCGGGACGGTAGCTCCTACAATGAGCAGTTCTTC; cdr3_aa: CASSPRDGSSYNEQFF